A single sample is the source of the 20 T cell receptor beta chains below, sequenced in a study of cytomegalovirus exposure and HLA in healthy donors. Researchers ran the PCR with 60 Vbeta and 13 Jbeta primers. TCRdb keeps only in-frame clones here, not all; method: immunoSEQ multiplex PCR. The sample carries about 150,000 clones, over 80% recorded once. The sequenced sample was PBMCs. Receptor source: a boy aged 2-9 years in good health and CMV-seronegative.

This clone has a handful of counts. The chain links TRBV25-1 to TRBJ2-1; 13 bases are a match to TRBD2. The CDR3 consists of 16 residues. V gave up 7 bases and J gave up 1 base; unmatched junction bases: 4. CDR1 is MGHDK, CDR2 SYGVNS, per germline. This chain's CDR3 is CASTTSGRKSYNEQFF. Written as DNA, the CDR3 is TGTGCCAGCACGACTAGCGGGAGGAAATCCTACAATGAGCAGTTCTTC.

The genes are TRBV12-5 and TRBJ2-1, with 9 bases that match TRBD1. There are 14 residues in the CDR3. V lost 6 bases to trimming and J lost 2 bases; unmatched junction nucleotides: 2. Per the germline V gene, CDR1 is LGHNT and CDR2 is FRNRAP. The CDR3 nucleotides read TGTGCTAGTGGACAGGGGGCCACCTACAATGAGCAGTTCTTC. Its protein is CASGQGATYNEQFF.

The chain combines TRBV27 with TRBJ1-2; TRBD1 agrees at 7 bases. Germline-derived CDR1 and CDR2 are MNHEY and SMNVEV (reference sequence). The CDR3 totals 13 residues. Germline trimming cut 6 bases from V and 8 bases from J; bases unmatched to any gene: 9. The CDR3 DNA reads TGTGCCAGCAGGCTCAGGGGGTCAGGGGGCTACACCTTC. This encodes CASRLRGSGGYTF.

The chain employs TRBV9 and TRBJ2-3; 10 bases agree with TRBD2. CDR1 SGDLS and CDR2 YYNGEE come from the germline V gene. With V trimmed by 4 bases and J by 1 base, 12 bases remained unmatched. The CDR3 runs to 18 residues. CDR3 loop: CASSPGLAAGIGTDTQYF. The CDR3 DNA reads as TGTGCCAGCAGCCCAGGACTAGCGGCCGGTATAGGCACAGATACGCAGTATTTT.

This clone showed up just once. One end of the junction fails to match germline, which may point to a read error. The V call is TRBV7-7, the J call TRBJ2-5, with D possibly matching TRBD1 (5 bases). The CDR3 length is 14 residues. Germline V gene lookup returns CDR1 SSHAT and CDR2 FNYEAQ (reference sequence). The CDR3 DNA reads as TGTGCTAGCAGCTCCAGGGCCCCCCAAGAGACCCAGTACTTC. Protein sequence: CASSSRAPQETQYF.

This clone has only a few counts. V usage is TRBV7-2 and J usage is TRBJ2-3; D may be TRBD2 (7 bases). The ends were cut back, 1 base at V and 6 bases at J, with 11 bases in the middle. The germline gives CDR1 SGHTA, CDR2 FQGNSA. The CDR3 totals 14 residues. The chain's CDR3 is CASSLGGGRDTQYF. The CDR3 coding sequence is TGTGCCAGCAGCTTAGGGGGGGGCAGGGATACGCAGTATTTT.

V is TRBV21-1 and J is TRBJ2-7; TRBD1 was called by the table and not checked on the DNA. TRBV21-1 is a pseudogene segment. There are 18 residues in the CDR3. CDR3 amino acids: CASSATPVDRDGSYEQYF. The CDR3 coding sequence is TGTGCCAGCAGCGCCACCCCGGTGGACAGGGATGGGTCCTACGAGCAGTACTTC.

V is TRBV30 and J is TRBJ2-1; tentative D call: TRBD1 (5 bases). Between the trimmed V and J ends, which lost 0 bases and 2 bases, there was a span of 11 bases. Germline assignment: CDR1 GTSNPN and CDR2 SVGIG (reference sequence). This CDR3 spans 15 amino acids. This CDR3 is CAWSVQGVPYNEQFF. The CDR3 DNA sequence: TGTGCCTGGAGTGTACAAGGGGTCCCCTACAATGAGCAGTTCTTC.

The V call is TRBV7-9, the J call TRBJ1-6; no reliable D call. The CDR3 covers 17 residues. The V and J ends lost 5 bases and 0 bases respectively, with 14 bases between them. The V gene's germline CDR1 is SEHNR and CDR2 FQNEAQ (reference sequence). The CDR3: CASSHHMISSYNSPLHF. The CDR3 bases are TGTGCCAGCAGCCACCATATGATCAGCTCCTATAATTCACCCCTCCACTTT.

V and J are TRBV5-1 and TRBJ1-2, with 10 bases aligning to TRBD1. The junction had 4 bases not matched to a gene; V was cut back by 3 bases and J by 8 bases. Germline values: CDR1 SGHRS, CDR2 YFSETQ. The CDR3 is made up of 13 amino acids. This chain's CDR3 is CASSWTGGDGYTF. The CDR3 DNA reads as TGCGCCAGCAGCTGGACAGGGGGGGACGGCTACACCTTC.

The chain employs TRBV9 and TRBJ2-3; 16 bases map to TRBD2. Germline CDR1 SGDLS, CDR2 YYNGEE. Germline trimming cut 3 bases from V and 1 base from J; bases unmatched to any gene: 8. The length of the CDR3 is 19 residues. CDR3: CASSEGTSGGAGGTDTQYF. As DNA, the CDR3 is TGTGCCAGCAGCGAGGGGACTAGCGGGGGGGCAGGGGGCACAGATACGCAGTATTTT.

The V and J genes are TRBV6-1 and TRBJ2-1; tentative D call: TRBD2 (6 bases). The V end was cut by 0 bases, the J end by 4 bases, with 16 bases between. Germline V gene sequence: CDR1 MNHNS, CDR2 SASEGT. The CDR3 spans 17 residues. The CDR3 DNA follows: TGTGCCAGCAGTGAAGCGCTTGGGACTCCTCTTTACAATGAGCAGTTCTTC. Amino acids: CASSEALGTPLYNEQFF.

This sequence joins TRBV12-5 and TRBJ1-2, with 9 nucleotides matching TRBD1. Germline assignment: CDR1 LGHNT and CDR2 FRNRAP. V shed 8 bases and J 4 bases; nucleotides not matched to a gene: 5. The CDR3 covers 13 residues. The CDR3 DNA follows: TGTGCTAGTTCTCGACAGGGGGGCTATGGCTACACCTTC. It translates to CASSRQGGYGYTF.

V and J are TRBV4-2 and TRBJ2-1, with D perhaps TRBD2 (6 bases). The V and J ends lost 2 bases and 0 bases respectively, with 11 bases between them. The CDR3 consists of 16 residues. Germline V lookup: CDR1 LGHNA, CDR2 YNFKEQ. CDR3 amino acids: CASSQSLGGSYNEQFF. The DNA of the CDR3 is TGTGCCAGCAGCCAATCTCTCGGGGGCTCCTACAATGAGCAGTTCTTC.

In this sample, this clone turned up a few times. The chain couples TRBV6-5 to TRBJ2-7; 10 bases agree with TRBD2. Germline lookup yields CDR1 MNHEY and CDR2 SVGAGI. This CDR3 contains 13 residues. Trimming removed 8 bases from V and 4 bases from J; junction bases left unmatched: 5. The CDR3: CASGKREGYEQYF. CDR3 DNA: TGTGCCAGCGGGAAGCGGGAGGGATACGAGCAGTACTTC.

This rearrangement joins TRBV4-2 to TRBJ2-3; possible D gene TRBD2, 5 bases. This CDR3 is 15 amino acids long. Germline V CDR1 and CDR2: LGHNA, YNFKEQ. V lost 0 bases to trimming and J lost 0 bases, with 7 bases between them. This CDR3 reads CASSQESGSTDTQYF. CDR3 in DNA: TGTGCCAGCAGCCAAGAGAGCGGAAGCACAGATACGCAGTATTTT.

The chain combines TRBV5-1 with TRBJ2-1; 8 bases line up with TRBD1. The CDR3 runs to 18 residues. The V gene's germline CDR1 is SGHRS and CDR2 YFSETQ. V gave up 0 bases and J gave up 2 bases; unmatched junction bases: 10. The CDR3 protein is CASSLVRAGGSTYNEQFF. The CDR3 coding sequence is TGCGCCAGCAGCTTGGTGAGGGCAGGGGGCTCCACCTACAATGAGCAGTTCTTC.

This chain connects TRBV6-6 to TRBJ1-5, with TRBD1 matching 10 bases. V gave up 2 bases and J gave up 5 bases; unmatched junction bases: 0. The CDR3 has 14 amino acids. From germline, CDR1 is MNHNY and CDR2 SVGAGI (reference sequence). The CDR3 loop reads CASSYGTGDQPQHF. The CDR3 DNA sequence: TGTGCCAGCAGTTACGGGACAGGGGATCAGCCCCAGCATTTT.

The chain has TRBV7-2 and TRBJ2-1; D gene unclear. Trimming took off 4 bases at V and 5 bases at J, with 9 bases between the two ends. This CDR3 comprises 13 residues. In germline, CDR1 is SGHTA, CDR2 FQGNSA. DNA for the CDR3: TGTGCCAGCAGCTCCCGAGCGCACAATGAGCAGTTCTTC. Translated: CASSSRAHNEQFF.

The chain carries TRBV12-5 and TRBJ1-2; perhaps TRBD1 as D (6 bases). The CDR3 has 15 residues. The V gene lost 1 base and the J gene lost 8 bases, with 17 bases spanning the gap. From germline, CDR1 is LGHNT and CDR2 FRNRAP. The CDR3 bases are TGTGCTAGTGGTTTGGAGGGGGGGCAGGGATGGGGCTACACCTTC. Its translation is CASGLEGGQGWGYTF.